A selection of T cell receptor beta chains follows, all from one sample in a study of blood T cell repertoires in COVID-19. Assay: immunoSEQ multiplex PCR; the TCRdb copy retains only in-frame clones and omits some. The table lists approximately 72,000 clones, 75% to 90% of them singletons, with roughly 40% in the top ten. Sequenced input: peripheral blood. Receptor source: a woman aged 80 or over with active or convalescent COVID-19. The CDR3 runs from the conserved cysteine through the conserved F or W. Fields, in order: clone size, J gene, V gene, D gene, CDR3 protein. A D gene is named only where the DNA matches it firmly. Rows may omit the clone size; those that give it use once, few, many or a size class.

size: .; J: TRBJ2-2; V: TRBV11-2; D: .; CDR3: CASSYDTGPGELFF
size: .; J: TRBJ1-2; V: TRBV7-3; D: TRBD1; CDR3: CASSYDRGYGYTF
size: .; J: TRBJ1-1; V: TRBV18; D: .; CDR3: CASSPGAWNTEAFF
size: .; J: TRBJ2-5; V: TRBV6-2/TRBV6-3; D: .; CDR3: CASSYGGFPQETQYF
size: .; J: TRBJ2-1; V: TRBV5-1; D: TRBD2; CDR3: CASSAGGTSVGNEQFF
size: few; J: TRBJ1-2; V: TRBV5-6; D: .; CDR3: CASSPNIRALYGYTF
size: .; J: TRBJ1-5; V: TRBV19; D: TRBD1; CDR3: CAISDREGQPQHF
size: .; J: TRBJ1-2; V: TRBV5-6; D: .; CDR3: CASSSSGYGYTF
size: .; J: TRBJ2-1; V: TRBV7-2; D: .; CDR3: CASSLAGGNTLHEQFF
size: .; J: TRBJ1-5; V: TRBV20-1; D: .; CDR3: CSASPPGHRDQPQHF
size: .; J: TRBJ1-1; V: TRBV10-3; D: TRBD1; CDR3: CAITPTGELTEAFF
size: .; J: TRBJ2-5; V: TRBV27; D: TRBD1; CDR3: CASSADRWAETQYF
size: .; J: TRBJ1-4; V: TRBV9; D: .; CDR3: CASSARSGREGEKLFF
size: .; J: TRBJ1-1; V: TRBV18; D: TRBD1; CDR3: CASSPYDRVGPNTEAFF
size: .; J: TRBJ2-1; V: TRBV12-2; D: .; CDR3: CASPRGGRPGDEQFF
size: .; J: TRBJ1-4; V: TRBV19; D: TRBD1; CDR3: CASSVTGALGELFF
size: .; J: TRBJ2-1; V: TRBV2; D: TRBD1; CDR3: CASSEGTGVYNEQFF
size: large; J: TRBJ1-2; V: TRBV15; D: .; CDR3: CATTQVGGRGAPLRALYGYTF